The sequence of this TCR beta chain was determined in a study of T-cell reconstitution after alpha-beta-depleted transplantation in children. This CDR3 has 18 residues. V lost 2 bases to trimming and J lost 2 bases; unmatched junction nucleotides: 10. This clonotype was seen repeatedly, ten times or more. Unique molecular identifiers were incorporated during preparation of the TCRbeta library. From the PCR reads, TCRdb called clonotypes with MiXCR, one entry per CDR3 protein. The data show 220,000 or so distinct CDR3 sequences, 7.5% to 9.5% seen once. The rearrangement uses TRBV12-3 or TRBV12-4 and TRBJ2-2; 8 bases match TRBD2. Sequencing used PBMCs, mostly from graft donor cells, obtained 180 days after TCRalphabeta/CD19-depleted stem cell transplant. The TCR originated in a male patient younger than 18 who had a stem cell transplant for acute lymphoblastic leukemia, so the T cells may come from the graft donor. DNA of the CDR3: TGTGCCAGCAGTTTAAGTTCGCGGGGGGCCCCAAACACCGGGGAGCTGTTTTTT. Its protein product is CASSLSSRGAPNTGELFF.